The rows below give T cell receptor beta chains drawn from one sample of a study of cytomegalovirus exposure and HLA in healthy donors. The table came from immunoSEQ multiplex PCR; TCRdb's copy has only in-frame clones and leaves some out. The sample yields 120,000 to 150,000 clones, 60% to 80% seen once. The sample consisted of PBMCs. The receptors derive from a female donor in good health and CMV-seronegative. The CDR3 runs from the conserved cysteine through the conserved F or W. A D gene is named only where the DNA matches it firmly. Clone size, where shown, is once, few, many, or a class for clones that have expanded.

size	V	J	D	CDR3	DNA
-	TRBV28	TRBJ1-3	-	CASSWLTQGPGNTIYF	TGTGCCAGCAGTTGGCTCACCCAGGGGCCTGGAAACACCATATATTTT
-	TRBV7-9	TRBJ2-7	TRBD1	CASSLVDRGPYEQYF	TGTGCCAGCAGCTTAGTGGACAGGGGGCCCTACGAGCAGTACTTC
few	TRBV4-1	TRBJ2-7	-	CASSLEQGTYEQYF	TGCGCCAGCAGCCTCGAGCAGGGAACCTACGAGCAGTACTTC
once	TRBV25-1	TRBJ1-2	-	CASNIGAYGYTF	TGTGCCAGTAATATTGGGGCCTATGGCTACACCTTC
-	TRBV5-5	TRBJ2-7	-	CASSIDSYQKNEQYF	TGTGCCAGCAGCATCGACTCCTACCAGAAAAACGAGCAGTACTTC
-	TRBV9	TRBJ1-2	TRBD1	CASSVHRTGAGGYTF	TGTGCCAGCAGCGTACACCGGACAGGTGCAGGTGGCTACACCTTC
few	TRBV7-9	TRBJ1-4	TRBD1	CASSTEGASNEKLFF	TGTGCCAGCAGCACAGAGGGGGCCTCTAATGAAAAACTGTTTTTT
-	TRBV11-3	TRBJ2-2	-	CASSGGSILNTGELFF	TGTGCCAGCAGCGGAGGGAGTATCCTAAACACCGGGGAGCTGTTTTTT
once	TRBV30	TRBJ1-4	-	CAWRTQEKLFF	TGTGCCTGGAGGACACAGGAAAAACTGTTTTTT
-	TRBV4-2	TRBJ1-2	TRBD1	CASSQDSNRGRYGYTF	TGTGCCAGCAGCCAAGATTCTAACAGGGGAAGGTATGGCTACACCTTC
-	TRBV28	TRBJ2-4	-	CASGLAKNIQYF	TGTGCTTCCGGTCTAGCCAAAAACATTCAGTACTTC
-	TRBV5-7	TRBJ1-3	-	CASSLGPGSGNTIYF	TGTGCCAGCAGCTTGGGGCCGGGCTCTGGAAACACCATATATTTT
-	TRBV25-1	TRBJ1-3	-	CASGLPGNTIYF	TGTGCCTCAGGTTTACCTGGAAACACCATATATTTT
few	TRBV4-1	TRBJ2-3	TRBD1	CASSQIGTGSSTDTQYF	TGCGCCAGCAGCCAGATAGGGACAGGGTCTAGCACAGATACGCAGTATTTT
-	TRBV2	TRBJ2-5	TRBD2	CASRRPGTSGGSGETQYF	TGTGCCAGCAGAAGACCCGGGACTAGCGGGGGAAGTGGGGAGACCCAGTACTTC
-	TRBV27	TRBJ1-3	TRBD1	CASSAGQAGGNTIYF	TGTGCCAGCAGTGCGGGACAGGCCGGGGGAAACACCATATATTTT
-	TRBV18	TRBJ1-1	-	CASSPPGTEAFF	TGTGCCAGCTCACCCCCGGGCACTGAAGCTTTCTTT
once	TRBV27	TRBJ2-3	-	CASIGLDRDWSTDTQYF	TGTGCCAGCATTGGTTTAGACCGGGACTGGAGCACAGATACGCAGTATTTT